This section outlines one TCR beta chain sequence together with its context. Its matching antigen is unknown. Trimming removed 3 bases from V and 0 bases from J, with 12 bases in between. Germline V gene sequence: CDR1 DFQATT, CDR2 SNEGSKA (reference sequence). CDR3 length equals 16 residues. The data belong to a study of blood T cells in healthy people across ages. A second PCR, run for roughly 7 to 12 cycles, used a sample-barcoded 5' primer plus a J-beta primer mix. Every cDNA molecule bore a tag from a template-switch adaptor containing 12 random nucleotides. Via MiXCR, TCRdb re-called the 5' RACE reads, giving one row per CDR3 protein. The table includes about 1.5 million distinct CDR3 sequences, approximately 42% detected once. Points from the study as a whole: Naive CD4+ cell counts and diversity both ran higher in long-lived than in aged donors.

This TCR came from a woman between 18 and 29 years old in good health. Sequenced material: blood. This chain connects TRBV20-1 to TRBJ1-6; D gene uncertain. CDR3 residues: CSASDRSHSYNSPLHF. The CDR3 DNA reads as TGCAGTGCTAGCGATCGGAGTCACTCCTATAATTCACCCCTCCACTTT.